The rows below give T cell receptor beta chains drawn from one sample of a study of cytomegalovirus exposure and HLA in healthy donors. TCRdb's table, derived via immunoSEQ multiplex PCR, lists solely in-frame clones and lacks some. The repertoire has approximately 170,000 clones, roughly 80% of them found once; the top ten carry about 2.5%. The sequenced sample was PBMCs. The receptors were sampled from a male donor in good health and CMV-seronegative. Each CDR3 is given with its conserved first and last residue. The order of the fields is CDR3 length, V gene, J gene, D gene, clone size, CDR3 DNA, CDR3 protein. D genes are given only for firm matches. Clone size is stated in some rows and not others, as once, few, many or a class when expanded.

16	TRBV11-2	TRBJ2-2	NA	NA	TGTGCCAGCAGCTTAGGGGCAGTCGCGAACACCGGGGAGCTGTTTTTT	CASSLGAVANTGELFF
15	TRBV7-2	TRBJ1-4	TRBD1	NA	TGTGCCAGCAGACTAACAGGGGTAACAGGTGAAAAACTGTTTTTT	CASRLTGVTGEKLFF
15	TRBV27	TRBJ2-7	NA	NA	TGTGCCAGCAGTTTACGTCCAGGGGCCCCCTACGAGCAGTACTTC	CASSLRPGAPYEQYF
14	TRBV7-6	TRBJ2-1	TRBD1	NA	TGTGCCAGCAGCTCCAGGACAGGGAGCAATGAGCAGTTCTTC	CASSSRTGSNEQFF
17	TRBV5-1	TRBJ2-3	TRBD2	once	TGCGCCAGCAGCTTTGGCAGTAGCGGGGGGGCCGTTGATACGCAGTATTTT	CASSFGSSGGAVDTQYF
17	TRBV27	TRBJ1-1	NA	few	TGTGCCAGCAGTTGGTCAGGGGTTCAGCTGGAGAACACTGAAGCTTTCTTT	CASSWSGVQLENTEAFF
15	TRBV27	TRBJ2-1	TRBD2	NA	TGTGCCAGCAGGCTTAGCGGGATTCCCTACAATGAGCAGTTCTTC	CASRLSGIPYNEQFF
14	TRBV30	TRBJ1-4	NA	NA	TGTGCCTGGAGCGGAGGATTTGATAGGGAAAAACTGTTTTTT	CAWSGGFDREKLFF
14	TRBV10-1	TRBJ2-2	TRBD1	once	TGCGCCAGCAGAAGGGACAGGAACACCGGGGAGCTGTTTTTT	CASRRDRNTGELFF
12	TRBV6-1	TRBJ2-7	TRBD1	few	TGTGCCACCTGGGACAGGCTCTACGAGCAGTACTTC	CATWDRLYEQYF
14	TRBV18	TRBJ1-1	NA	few	TGTGCCAGCTCACTAGGCGGGGCAAGGACTGAAGCTTTCTTT	CASSLGGARTEAFF
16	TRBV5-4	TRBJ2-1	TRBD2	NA	TGTGCCAGCAGCTTGGCAGCGGGGGGGAACTACAATGAGCAGTTCTTC	CASSLAAGGNYNEQFF
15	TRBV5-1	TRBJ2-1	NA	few	TGCGCCAGCAGCAAAGGGGTACCCAGACACAATGAGCAGTTCTTC	CASSKGVPRHNEQFF
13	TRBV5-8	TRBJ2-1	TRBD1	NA	TGTGCCAGCAGCCGACAGGGGTTAGGAGAGCAGTTCTTC	CASSRQGLGEQFF
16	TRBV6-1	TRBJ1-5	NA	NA	TGTGCCAGCAGTGCCCTGAGTTTGAGTGCAAATCAGCCCCAGCATTTT	CASSALSLSANQPQHF
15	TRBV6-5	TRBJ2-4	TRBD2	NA	TGTGCCAGCAGCCACCACCCGGGGGGCAAAAACATTCAGTACTTC	CASSHHPGGKNIQYF
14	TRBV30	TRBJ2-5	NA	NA	TGTGCCTGGAGTGTAGGAGGGACAGCGGAGACCCAGTACTTC	CAWSVGGTAETQYF
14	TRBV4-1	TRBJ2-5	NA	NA	TGCGCCAGCAGCCACCACAGGGATAGGGAGACCCAGTACTTC	CASSHHRDRETQYF
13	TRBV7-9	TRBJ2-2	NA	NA	TGTGCCAGCAGCTTAGACCAGTCCGGGGAGCTGTTTTTT	CASSLDQSGELFF
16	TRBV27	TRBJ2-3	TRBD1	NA	TGTGCCAGCAGGAGAAGGACAGGGAGCCCCACAGATACGCAGTATTTT	CASRRRTGSPTDTQYF
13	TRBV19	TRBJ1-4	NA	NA	TGTGCCAGTAGTATAGAACCCGCGGAAAAACTGTTTTTT	CASSIEPAEKLFF
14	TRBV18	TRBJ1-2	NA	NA	TGTGCCAGCTCACTCGCGGAGGGAGGCTATGGCTACACCTTC	CASSLAEGGYGYTF
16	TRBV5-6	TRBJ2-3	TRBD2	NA	TGTGCCAGCAGCTTGTCCGTAGCGGGGGGTCCAGATACGCAGTATTTT	CASSLSVAGGPDTQYF
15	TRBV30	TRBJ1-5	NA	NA	TGTGCCTGGAGTGTAGGGACTTATAGCAATCAGCCCCAGCATTTT	CAWSVGTYSNQPQHF